This TCR beta chain was recorded in a study of early T cells in non-severe SARS-CoV-2 infection. Study details: Chains were not paired, and sequencing was done on bulk RNA from unsorted whole blood.

This clonotype was seen at least ten times. Between the trimmed V and J ends, which lost 5 bases and 3 bases, there was a span of 11 bases. Per the germline V gene, CDR1 is MNHEY and CDR2 is SVGAGI. The CDR3 contains 14 residues. Researchers tagged individual cDNA molecules with unique molecular identifiers. TCRdb redid the calling of the 5' RACE reads with MiXCR, one entry per CDR3 protein. The sample consists of 25,000 to 35,000 distinct CDR3 sequences, approximately 6.9% of them appearing once. The specimen was whole blood. The chain links TRBV6-5 to TRBJ2-1, with D possibly being TRBD1 (6 bases). This receptor was identified in an adult who was a healthcare worker with PCR-confirmed SARS-CoV-2 infection or an uninfected control (not recorded which). CDR3 amino acids: CASSNGTFYNEQFF. CDR3 DNA sequence: TGTGCCAGCAGTAACGGGACATTCTACAATGAGCAGTTCTTC.